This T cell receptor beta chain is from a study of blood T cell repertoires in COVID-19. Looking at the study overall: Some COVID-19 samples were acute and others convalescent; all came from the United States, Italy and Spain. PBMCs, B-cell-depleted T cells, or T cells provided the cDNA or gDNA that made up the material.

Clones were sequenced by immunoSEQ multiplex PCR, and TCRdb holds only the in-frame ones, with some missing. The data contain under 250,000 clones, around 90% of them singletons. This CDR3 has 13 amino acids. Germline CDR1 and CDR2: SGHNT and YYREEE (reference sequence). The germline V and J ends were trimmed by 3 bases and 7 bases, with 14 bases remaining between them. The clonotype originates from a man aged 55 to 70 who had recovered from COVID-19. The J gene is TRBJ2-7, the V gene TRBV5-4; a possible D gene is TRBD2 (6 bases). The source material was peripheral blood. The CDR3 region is CASSSGVRGEQYF. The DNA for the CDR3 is TGTGCCAGCAGCTCCGGGGTCCGGGGGGAGCAGTACTTC.